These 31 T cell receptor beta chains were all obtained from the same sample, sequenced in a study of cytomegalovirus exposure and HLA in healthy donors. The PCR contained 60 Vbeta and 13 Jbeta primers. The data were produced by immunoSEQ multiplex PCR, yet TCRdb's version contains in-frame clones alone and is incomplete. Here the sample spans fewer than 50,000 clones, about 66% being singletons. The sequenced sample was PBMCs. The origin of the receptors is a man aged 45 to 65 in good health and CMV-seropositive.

This CDR3 reads CSVERGVGEQYF. The DNA for the CDR3 is TGCAGCGTTGAACGCGGGGTAGGCGAGCAGTACTTC. The chain employs TRBV29-1 and TRBJ2-7; TRBD2 might be the D (6 bases). Trimming shortened V by 2 bases and J by 6 bases, and 11 bases separated the two germline ends. The CDR3 extends over 12 amino acids. The germline V gene encodes CDR1 SQVTM and CDR2 ANQGSEA.

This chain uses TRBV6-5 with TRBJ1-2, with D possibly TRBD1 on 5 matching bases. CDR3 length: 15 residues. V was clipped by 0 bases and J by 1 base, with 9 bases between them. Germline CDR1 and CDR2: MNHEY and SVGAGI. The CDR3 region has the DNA TGTGCCAGCAGTTACTCAGGGGCGAGTAACTATGGCTACACCTTC. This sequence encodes CASSYSGASNYGYTF.

CDR3 region: CASMGGYNSPLHF. In DNA form, the CDR3 reads TGTGCCAGCATGGGGGGATATAATTCACCCCTCCACTTT. The chain employs TRBV27 and TRBJ1-6, with D perhaps TRBD1 (5 bases). The V end lost 7 bases, the J end lost 4 bases, and 8 bases lay between the germline ends. In germline, CDR1 is MNHEY, CDR2 SMNVEV (reference sequence). The CDR3 totals 13 residues.

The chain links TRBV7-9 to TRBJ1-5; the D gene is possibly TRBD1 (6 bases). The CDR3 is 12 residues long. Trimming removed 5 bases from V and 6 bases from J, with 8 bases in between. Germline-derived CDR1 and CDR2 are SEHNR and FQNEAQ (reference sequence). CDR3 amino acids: CASSLRGQPQHF. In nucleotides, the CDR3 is TGTGCCAGCAGCCTCAGGGGTCAGCCCCAGCATTTT.

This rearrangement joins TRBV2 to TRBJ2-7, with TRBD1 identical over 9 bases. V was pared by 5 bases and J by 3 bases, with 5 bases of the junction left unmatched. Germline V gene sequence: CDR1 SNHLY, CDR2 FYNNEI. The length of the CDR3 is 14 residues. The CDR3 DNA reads TGTGCCAGCAGTCCCGGGACAGGGTACTACGAGCAGTACTTC. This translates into CASSPGTGYYEQYF.

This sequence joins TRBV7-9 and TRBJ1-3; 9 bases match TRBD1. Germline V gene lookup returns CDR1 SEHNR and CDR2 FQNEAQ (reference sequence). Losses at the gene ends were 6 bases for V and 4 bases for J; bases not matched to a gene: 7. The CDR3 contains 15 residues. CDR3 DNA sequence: TGTGCCAGCAGGACAACAGGGGGCATAGGAAACACCATATATTTT. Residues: CASRTTGGIGNTIYF.

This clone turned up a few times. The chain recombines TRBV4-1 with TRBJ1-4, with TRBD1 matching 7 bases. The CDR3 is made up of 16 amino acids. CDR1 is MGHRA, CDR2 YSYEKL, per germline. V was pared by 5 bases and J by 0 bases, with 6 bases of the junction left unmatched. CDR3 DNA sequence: TGCGCCAGCAGCTCCCGGACAGGCGCAACTAATGAAAAACTGTTTTTT. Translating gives CASSSRTGATNEKLFF.

CDR3 coding DNA: TGTGCCAGCAGCCTAGTACAGGGGCAGGGGAGCGAGCAGTACTTC. Translated: CASSLVQGQGSEQYF. The chain couples TRBV7-6 to TRBJ2-7; 7 nucleotides align to TRBD1. The V gene end was trimmed by 5 bases and the J gene end by 6 bases; junction bases not matched to a gene: 13. Looked up from germline, CDR1 is SGHVS and CDR2 is FNYEAQ. The CDR3 has 15 residues.

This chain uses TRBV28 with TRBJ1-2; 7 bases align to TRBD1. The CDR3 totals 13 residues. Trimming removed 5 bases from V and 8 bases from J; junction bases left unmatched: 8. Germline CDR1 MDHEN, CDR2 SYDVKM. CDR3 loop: CASSRQGRIGYTF. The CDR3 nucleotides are TGTGCCAGCAGTAGACAGGGAAGGATCGGCTACACCTTC.

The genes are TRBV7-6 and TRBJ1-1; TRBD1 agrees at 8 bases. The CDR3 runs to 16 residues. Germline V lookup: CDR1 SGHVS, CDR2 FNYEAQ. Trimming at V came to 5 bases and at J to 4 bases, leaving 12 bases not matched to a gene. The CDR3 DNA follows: TGTGCCAGCAGCCTTATGACAGGGGTAAGGGGCACTGAAGCTTTCTTT. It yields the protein CASSLMTGVRGTEAFF.

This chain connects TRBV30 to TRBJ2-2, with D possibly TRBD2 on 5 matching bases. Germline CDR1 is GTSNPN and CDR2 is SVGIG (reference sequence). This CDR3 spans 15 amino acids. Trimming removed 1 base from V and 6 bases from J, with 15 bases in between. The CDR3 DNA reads TGTGCCTGGAGTGGACCCTGGACCGGGGCCGGGGAGCTGTTTTTT. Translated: CAWSGPWTGAGELFF.

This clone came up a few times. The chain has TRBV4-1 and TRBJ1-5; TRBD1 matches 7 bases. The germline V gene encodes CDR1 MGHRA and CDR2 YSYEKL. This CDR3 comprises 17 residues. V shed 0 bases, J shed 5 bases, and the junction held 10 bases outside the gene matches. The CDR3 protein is CASSQDNRGNPHQPQHF. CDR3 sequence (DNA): TGCGCCAGCAGCCAAGATAACAGGGGTAACCCCCATCAGCCCCAGCATTTT.

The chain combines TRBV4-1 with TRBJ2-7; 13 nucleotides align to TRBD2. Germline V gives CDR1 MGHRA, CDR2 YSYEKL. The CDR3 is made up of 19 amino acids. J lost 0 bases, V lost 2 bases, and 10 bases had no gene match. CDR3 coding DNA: TGCGCCAGCAGCCAAAGACTAGCGGGGGGCGCTACGAGCTCCTACGAGCAGTACTTC. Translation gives CASSQRLAGGATSSYEQYF.

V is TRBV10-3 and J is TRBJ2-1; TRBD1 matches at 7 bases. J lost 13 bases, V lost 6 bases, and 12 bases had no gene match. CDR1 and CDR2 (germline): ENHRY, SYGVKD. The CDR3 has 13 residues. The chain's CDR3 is CAISGLTGASQFF. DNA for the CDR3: TGTGCCATCAGCGGACTTACAGGGGCCAGTCAGTTCTTC.

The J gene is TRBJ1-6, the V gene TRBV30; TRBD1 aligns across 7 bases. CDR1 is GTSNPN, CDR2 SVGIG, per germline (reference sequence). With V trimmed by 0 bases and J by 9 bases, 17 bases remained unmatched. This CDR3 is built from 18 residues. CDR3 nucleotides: TGTGCCTGGAGTGTACTAGGGGGGACAGTCCGTGGGGGTTCACCCCTCCACTTT. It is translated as CAWSVLGGTVRGGSPLHF.

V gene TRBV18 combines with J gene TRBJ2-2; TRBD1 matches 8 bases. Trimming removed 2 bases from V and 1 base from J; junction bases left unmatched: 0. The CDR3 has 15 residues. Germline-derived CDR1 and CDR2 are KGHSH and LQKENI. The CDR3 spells CASSPGQGNTGELFF. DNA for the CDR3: TGTGCCAGCTCACCAGGACAGGGGAACACCGGGGAGCTGTTTTTT.

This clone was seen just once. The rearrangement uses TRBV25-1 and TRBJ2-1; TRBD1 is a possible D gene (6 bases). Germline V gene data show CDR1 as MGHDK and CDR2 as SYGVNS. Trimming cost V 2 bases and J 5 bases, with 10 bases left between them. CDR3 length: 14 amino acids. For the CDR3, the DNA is TGTGCCAGCAGTGAAGCGGACAGAGACAATGAGCAGTTCTTC. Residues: CASSEADRDNEQFF.

CDR3 amino acids: CAWSVSLAGDIQYF. CDR3 sequence (DNA): TGTGCCTGGAGTGTTTCACTAGCGGGGGACATTCAGTACTTC. The rearrangement joins TRBV30 to TRBJ2-4; 11 positions match TRBD2. CDR1 GTSNPN and CDR2 SVGIG come from the germline V gene (reference sequence). V shed 0 bases, J shed 8 bases, and the junction held 3 bases outside the gene matches. The CDR3 is made up of 14 amino acids.

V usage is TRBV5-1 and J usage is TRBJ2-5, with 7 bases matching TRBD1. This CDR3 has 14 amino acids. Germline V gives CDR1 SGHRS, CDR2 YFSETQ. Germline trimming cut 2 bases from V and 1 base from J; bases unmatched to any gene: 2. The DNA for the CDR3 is TGCGCCAGCAGCTTTAGGGGGCTCCAAGAGACCCAGTACTTC. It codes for CASSFRGLQETQYF.

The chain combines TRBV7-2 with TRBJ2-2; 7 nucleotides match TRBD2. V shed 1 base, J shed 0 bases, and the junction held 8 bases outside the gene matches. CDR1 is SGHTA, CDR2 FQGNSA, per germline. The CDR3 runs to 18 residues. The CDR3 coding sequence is TGTGCCAGCAGCTTAGTAGGGGCAGCGGGAACGAACACCGGGGAGCTGTTTTTT. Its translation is CASSLVGAAGTNTGELFF.

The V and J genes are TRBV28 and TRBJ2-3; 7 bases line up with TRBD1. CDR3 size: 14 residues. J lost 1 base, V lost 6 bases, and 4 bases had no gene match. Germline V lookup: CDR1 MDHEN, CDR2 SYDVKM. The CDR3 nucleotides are TGTGCCAGCAGCTCGGACAGGCGCACAGATACGCAGTATTTT. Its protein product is CASSSDRRTDTQYF.

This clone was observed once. The CDR3 DNA is TGCGCCAGCAAACAGGGGGGGGGCACTGAAGCTTTCTTT. Translation: CASKQGGGTEAFF. This chain uses TRBV4-1 with TRBJ1-1; TRBD1 agrees at 8 bases. The CDR3 length is 13 residues. The germline gives CDR1 MGHRA, CDR2 YSYEKL. The junction had 5 bases not matched to a gene; V was cut back by 7 bases and J by 4 bases.

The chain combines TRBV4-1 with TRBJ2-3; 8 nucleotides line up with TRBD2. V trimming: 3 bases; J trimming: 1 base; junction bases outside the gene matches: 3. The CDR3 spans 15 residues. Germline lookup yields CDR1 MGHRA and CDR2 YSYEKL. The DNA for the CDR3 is TGCGCCAGCAGCCACCTACTAGCGGGCACAGATACGCAGTATTTT. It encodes CASSHLLAGTDTQYF.

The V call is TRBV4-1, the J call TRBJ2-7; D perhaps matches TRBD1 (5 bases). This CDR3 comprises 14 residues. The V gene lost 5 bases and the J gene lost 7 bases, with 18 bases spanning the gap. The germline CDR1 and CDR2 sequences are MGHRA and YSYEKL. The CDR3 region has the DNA TGCGCCAGCAGCTTAGGGGAAGGCCTTAGGGAGCAGTACTTC. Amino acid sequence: CASSLGEGLREQYF.

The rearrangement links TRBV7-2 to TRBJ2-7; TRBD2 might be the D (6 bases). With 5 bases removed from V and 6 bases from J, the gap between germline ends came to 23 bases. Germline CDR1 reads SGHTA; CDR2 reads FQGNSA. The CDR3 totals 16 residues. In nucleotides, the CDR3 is TGTGCCAGCAGCCCCCAACGGGGACTCCTAGGGCGCGAGCAGTACTTC. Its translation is CASSPQRGLLGREQYF. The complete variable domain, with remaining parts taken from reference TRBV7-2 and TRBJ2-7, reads GAGVSQSPSNKVTEKGKDVELRCDPISGHTALYWYRQSLGQGLEFLIYFQGNSAPDKSGLPSDRFSAERTGGSVSTLTIQRTQQEDSAVYLCASSPQRGLLGREQYFGPGTRLTVT.

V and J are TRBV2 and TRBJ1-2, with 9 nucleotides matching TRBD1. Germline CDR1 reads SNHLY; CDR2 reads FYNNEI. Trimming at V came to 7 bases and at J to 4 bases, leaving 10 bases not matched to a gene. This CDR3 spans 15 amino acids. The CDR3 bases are TGTGCCAGCACCCCACAGGGGGCGAACGGCTATGGCTACACCTTC. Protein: CASTPQGANGYGYTF. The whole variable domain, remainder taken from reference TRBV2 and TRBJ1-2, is EPEVTQTPSHQVTQMGQEVILRCVPISNHLYFYWYRQILGQKVEFLVSFYNNEISEKSEIFDDQFSVERPDGSNFTLKIRSTKLEDSAMYFCASTPQGANGYGYTFGSGTRLTVV.

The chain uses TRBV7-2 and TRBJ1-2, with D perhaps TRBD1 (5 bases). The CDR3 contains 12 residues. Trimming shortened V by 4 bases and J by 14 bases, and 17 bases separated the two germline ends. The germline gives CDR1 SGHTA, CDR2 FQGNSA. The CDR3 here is CASSSLLTDKTF. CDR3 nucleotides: TGTGCCAGCAGCTCCCTCTTGACGGACAAGACCTTC. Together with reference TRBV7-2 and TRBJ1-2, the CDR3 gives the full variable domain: GAGVSQSPSNKVTEKGKDVELRCDPISGHTALYWYRQSLGQGLEFLIYFQGNSAPDKSGLPSDRFSAERTGGSVSTLTIQRTQQEDSAVYLCASSSLLTDKTFGSGTRLTVV.

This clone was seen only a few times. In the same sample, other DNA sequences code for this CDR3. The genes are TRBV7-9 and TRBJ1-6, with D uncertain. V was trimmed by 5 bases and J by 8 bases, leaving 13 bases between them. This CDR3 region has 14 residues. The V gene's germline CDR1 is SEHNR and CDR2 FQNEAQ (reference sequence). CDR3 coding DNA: TGTGCCAGCAGCGGGCGCCAGTTCGATTCACCCCTCCACTTT. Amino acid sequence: CASSGRQFDSPLHF. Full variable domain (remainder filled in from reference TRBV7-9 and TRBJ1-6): DTGVSQNPRHKITKRGQNVTFRCDPISEHNRLYWYRQTLGQGPEFLTYFQNEAQLEKSRLLSDRFSAERPKGSFSTLEIQRTEQGDSAMYLCASSGRQFDSPLHFGNGTRLTVT.

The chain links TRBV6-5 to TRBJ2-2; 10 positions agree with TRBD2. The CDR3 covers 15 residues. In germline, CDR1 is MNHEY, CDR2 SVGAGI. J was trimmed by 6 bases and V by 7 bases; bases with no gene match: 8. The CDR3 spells CASMNLAGAAGELFF. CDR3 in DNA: TGTGCCAGCATGAACCTAGCGGGGGCTGCCGGGGAGCTGTTTTTT.

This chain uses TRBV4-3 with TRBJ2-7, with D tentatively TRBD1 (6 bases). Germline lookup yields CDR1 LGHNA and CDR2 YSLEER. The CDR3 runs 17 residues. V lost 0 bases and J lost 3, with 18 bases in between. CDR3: CASSQDMTAGVVYEQYF. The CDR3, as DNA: TGCGCCAGCAGCCAAGATATGACGGCAGGGGTAGTCTACGAGCAGTACTTC.

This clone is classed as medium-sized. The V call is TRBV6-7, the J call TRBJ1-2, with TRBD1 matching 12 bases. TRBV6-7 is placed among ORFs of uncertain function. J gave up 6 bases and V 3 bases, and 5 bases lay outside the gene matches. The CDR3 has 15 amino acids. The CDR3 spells CASSYGDRGPHGYTF. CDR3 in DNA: TGTGCCAGCAGTTATGGGGACAGGGGGCCCCATGGCTACACCTTC.